The clone carrying this TCR beta chain turned up a few times. The data derive from a study of T-cell reconstitution after alpha-beta-depleted transplantation in children. As it was prepared, the TCRbeta library received unique molecular identifiers. TCRdb fed the PCR reads into MiXCR, producing one record per CDR3 protein. The sample contains approximately 640,000 distinct CDR3 sequences, approximately 15% of which appear only once. The germline V gene encodes CDR1 SQVTM and CDR2 ANQGSEA. The CDR3 totals 15 residues. Trimming at V came to 5 bases and at J to 1 base, leaving 3 bases not matched to a gene.

V gene TRBV29-1 combines with J gene TRBJ2-5; 14 bases map to TRBD2. The sequence was obtained from a human donor who donated a stem cell graft to a child with acute myeloid leukemia. Sequenced material: PBMCs from the stem cell graft donor, taken from the stem cell graft. CDR3 sequence (DNA): TGCAGCGTTCAGGGACTAGCGGGGGTCCAAGAGACCCAGTACTTC. It is translated as CSVQGLAGVQETQYF.